The clone carrying this TCR beta chain was counted once. Original processing methods: Amplification of reference gene primers provided the estimated nucleated cell counts. The table came from immunoSEQ multiplex PCR; TCRdb's copy has only in-frame clones and leaves some out. Clone size and the V and J calls come from that table; the DNA yielded D and trimming. This table has roughly 120,000 clones, approximately 88% appearing once. These data come from a study of blood T cell repertoires in COVID-19. The wider study: The United States, Italy and Spain supplied acute and convalescent COVID-19 samples. PBMCs, B-cell-depleted T cells, or T cells provided the cDNA or gDNA that made up the material.

CDR3 length: 12 amino acids. From germline, CDR1 is LNHDA and CDR2 SQIVND (reference sequence). Trimming removed 5 bases at V and 8 bases at J, with 12 bases between. This sequence was found in a woman in her thirties or forties with acute or convalescent COVID-19. The chain employs TRBV19 and TRBJ1-2; TRBD1 is a possible D gene (5 bases). Sequenced: peripheral blood. CDR3 protein: CASSAQGYGYTF. CDR3 nucleotide sequence: TGTGCCAGTAGTGCCCAGGGATACGGCTACACCTTC.